The subject of this entry is one TCR beta chain. Its antigen is unknown. One base away there is no much larger clone; base qualities are not given. The data were taken from a study of shared clonotypes between healthy human individuals (dated by TCRdb to 2020 to 2021). Study-level background: The cohort included a few men and a couple of women between 18 and 49 years of age. For each donor, three plates each were used for CD4 naive and CD4 memory, two plates were used for CD8 naive, and one plate was used for CD8 memory. To estimate repertoire size and how much clonotypes are shared between individuals, the study performed deep sequencing of blood TCR repertoires from roughly five healthy adults. Libraries were prepared and TCR repertoires were sequenced by different laboratories using diverse techniques, in order to increase sequencing depth and limit assay-specific biases. Leukapheresis yielded between about 0.9 and 9.5 billion PBMCs per donor.

Reading from cysteine to phenylalanine, the CDR3 counts 14 amino acids. The only DNA kept is the CDR3, 42 bases in frame from the first base. The V and J ends are trimmed by 11 bases and 2 bases, leaving 17 bases between them. From the germline V gene, CDR1 is ENHRY and CDR2 is SYGVKD. The donors were healthy, HIV-negative adults with no recently reported acute infections or vaccinations. Every donor was a Caucasian adult living in Nashville, Tennessee, USA. Magnetic negative selection was used to enrich CD4+ T cells, after which naive cells were positively selected on CD45RA and the negative fraction became the memory subset. Blood was obtained by leukapheresis, after which PBMCs were separated by Ficoll-Histopaque density gradient centrifugation and cryopreserved in liquid nitrogen vapor phase. Purity and quantity of every magnetically sorted T cell population were checked by analytical flow cytometry. Genomic DNA was isolated from every sorted fraction and measured by UV absorbance on a Nanodrop 2000c.

The research as a whole found: Naive subsets generally had larger estimated clonotype richness than memory subsets. The genetic and exposure-history diversity represented was limited by the small number of donors. Pairwise subsampling led to the expectation that sequencing depth would affect the degree of clonotype sharing among donors. Rarefaction of sorted-subset datasets indicated incomplete sequencing despite the large sequencing depth. Sampling was limited to blood, and TCR repertoires in tissue likely differ from TCR repertoires in blood. Across a few donors, approximately 5% of naive CD4, more than 3% of naive CD8, roughly 2.3% of memory CD4, and roughly 0.4% of memory CD8 clonotypes were shared. Higher generation probabilities were observed for clonotypes shared by all four sorted-subset donors than for non-shared clonotypes.

Using the deep immunoSEQ assay, multiplex PCR amplified TCR CDR3 regions from genomic DNA. For each cell subset, the extracted genomic DNA was distributed evenly across all wells of several immunoSEQ 96-well plates, and each plate served as one replicate. For sorted subsets, approximately 200 ng of genomic DNA, equivalent to some 30,000 T cell genomes, went into each replicate PCR. Purified libraries were measured with a Qubit 3.0 fluorometer, size-checked on a Bioanalyzer 2100, and measured again with the KAPA Library Quantification kit. Every immunoSEQ 96-well plate was sequenced on a separate single-read 150-cycle Illumina NextSeq 550 flow cell. The published analysis was carried out like this. Because only junctional sequences without quality scores were contained in the immunoSEQ output, filtering matching that applied to full-length reads could not be performed. Sequences were annotated with PyIR, a Python wrapper for IgBLAST v1.9, using IMGT germline references to assign V/J genes and CDR3. Reads with weak V/J assignments (E-value above 1e-6), missing CDR3, stop codons, out-of-frame junctions, or ambiguous translated residues were removed. V3J clonotypes were defined as sequences sharing the same inferred V gene, J gene, and CDR3 amino acid sequence. To compute the percentage overlap between repertoires, the number of shared unique clonotypes was divided by the size of the smaller repertoire. Richness of each repertoire was evaluated using RTK rarefaction, the Chao1 estimator, and Recon v2.1 estimates of unobserved clonotypes. For all TCRbeta clonotypes obtained by the gDNA method from a few donors, generation probabilities were computed with OLGA. Sourced from immuneACCESS, this table was stored by TCRdb with only in-frame sequences that have V and J called. A share of the clones is absent; for the studies checked, an unresolved V gene accounts for under half, and the remainder has no known explanation. D and trimming were read from the DNA, whereas the V and J calls and clone size are those reported in that table. Here the sample has about 2.3 million clones; over 90% occur a single time. The top ten constitute under 0.45% of the sample.

The sequence was collected from a man between 18 and 35 years old in good health. Some clones in this sample may be carry-over from other donors' samples. Material: naive CD4+ T cells from PBMCs. Explained via the paper, the cell subset or site label denotes: CD45RA+ positively selected. The chain couples TRBV10-3 to TRBJ2-3; the D gene may be TRBD1 or TRBD2, since each aligns over 6 bases. The CDR3: CAVGGGAPTDTQYF. The DNA sequence is given as TGTGCCGTGGGGGGCGGGGCCCCCACAGATACGCAGTATTTT.